This T cell receptor (beta chain) appears in the sequencing data of a study of preoperative IRX-2 immunotherapy in early breast cancer. Generated by immunoSEQ multiplex PCR, the TCRdb table keeps only in-frame clones and is missing some. This table holds over 55,000 clones, roughly 94% found once. Germline-derived CDR1 and CDR2 are MGHDK and SYGVNS. This CDR3 contains 15 residues. V shed 6 bases and J shed 4 bases, with 18 bases lying between them. Treatment noted: preoperative locoregional IRX-2 cytokine immunotherapy. Patients received preoperative, locoregional IRX-2 cytokine immunotherapy in a phase Ib study.

The sequence was collected from a human donor with breast cancer. The sample was taken from a patient treated with IRX-2 immunotherapy. The rearrangement links TRBV25-1 to TRBJ2-5; possibly TRBD2 for D (6 bases). The CDR3 loop reads CASSEPLGGAETQYF. In DNA form, the CDR3 reads TGTGCCAGCAGCGAGCCCTTGGGGGGAGCAGAGACCCAGTACTTC.